The following is a T cell receptor (beta chain) sequence with its context. The target antigen is unknown. This sample was included in a study of T cell responses to AZD1222 COVID-19 vaccine. Germline loops: CDR1 MNHEY, CDR2 SVGEGT. This CDR3 region has 16 residues. Between the trimmed V and J ends, which lost 5 bases and 1 base, there was a span of 14 bases. Regarding the study as a whole: Researchers report vaccine-associated CD4 TCRs spanning spike, with dominance at 160-218 and 743-854. Only after the peak T cell response were repertoires sampled.

Only in-frame clones appear in the TCRdb table, and some are missing; sequencing was by immunoSEQ multiplex PCR. The table includes tens of thousands of clones, roughly nine tenths detected once. V and J are TRBV6-2 or TRBV6-3 and TRBJ2-2; no reliable D call. The TCR sequence derives from an adult in good health. This specimen was peripheral blood, taken on day 0 of AZD1222 vaccination. The CDR3 DNA follows: TGTGCCAGCAGTCTCGACAATCCCCTGAACACCGGGGAGCTGTTTTTT. This translates into CASSLDNPLNTGELFF.